A selection of T cell receptor beta chains follows, all from one sample in a study of radiation and T cells in renal cell carcinoma. TCRdb keeps only in-frame clones here, not all; method: immunoSEQ multiplex PCR. The profile shows approximately 63,000 clones, 78% of them singletons. Sequences were derived from blood, sampled from a patient whose treatment included radiotherapy and nephrectomy. The receptors shown here come from a man between 60 and 75 years old with renal cell carcinoma. The CDR3 runs from the conserved cysteine through the conserved F or W. D genes are given only for firm matches. Clone size is not always given. Where it is, it says once, few, many or a class for expanded clones.

clone size: -
CDR3 length: 12
J gene: TRBJ2-2
D gene: -
V gene: TRBV30
CDR3 protein: CAWSEGTGELFF
CDR3 DNA: TGTGCCTGGAGTGAAGGCACCGGGGAGCTGTTTTTT

clone size: -
CDR3 length: 15
J gene: TRBJ2-3
D gene: TRBD2
V gene: TRBV7-6
CDR3 protein: CASTQSGGSTDTQYF
CDR3 DNA: TGTGCCAGCACCCAGAGCGGGGGAAGCACAGATACGCAGTATTTT

clone size: -
CDR3 length: 13
J gene: TRBJ1-2
D gene: TRBD1
V gene: TRBV7-9
CDR3 protein: CASTLTGNYGYTF
CDR3 DNA: TGTGCCAGCACCCTGACAGGGAACTATGGCTACACCTTC

clone size: -
CDR3 length: 13
J gene: TRBJ2-3
D gene: TRBD1
V gene: TRBV30
CDR3 protein: CASGQLSSDTQYF
CDR3 DNA: TGTGCCTCGGGACAGTTGTCCTCAGATACGCAGTATTTT

clone size: -
CDR3 length: 14
J gene: TRBJ2-3
D gene: -
V gene: TRBV10-1
CDR3 protein: CASRWQAHTDTQYF
CDR3 DNA: TGCGCCAGCAGGTGGCAGGCGCACACAGATACGCAGTATTTT

clone size: -
CDR3 length: 13
J gene: TRBJ2-1
D gene: TRBD1
V gene: TRBV19
CDR3 protein: CASSPDRVNEQFF
CDR3 DNA: TGTGCCAGTAGTCCGGACAGGGTCAATGAGCAGTTCTTC

clone size: -
CDR3 length: 14
J gene: TRBJ1-4
D gene: -
V gene: TRBV7-9
CDR3 protein: CASSTKVKNEKLFF
CDR3 DNA: TGTGCCAGCAGCACAAAGGTGAAGAATGAAAAACTGTTTTTT

clone size: -
CDR3 length: 14
J gene: TRBJ1-2
D gene: -
V gene: TRBV11-2
CDR3 protein: CASSLAGIDYGYTF
CDR3 DNA: TGTGCCAGCAGCTTAGCAGGGATCGACTATGGCTACACCTTC

clone size: -
CDR3 length: 16
J gene: TRBJ2-3
D gene: -
V gene: TRBV5-1
CDR3 protein: CASSLEGRGFTDTQYF
CDR3 DNA: TGCGCCAGCAGCTTGGAAGGCAGGGGATTCACAGATACGCAGTATTTT

clone size: -
CDR3 length: 15
J gene: TRBJ2-2
D gene: -
V gene: TRBV5-1
CDR3 protein: CASSLGQSNTGELFF
CDR3 DNA: TGCGCCAGCAGCTTGGGTCAATCCAACACCGGGGAGCTGTTTTTT

clone size: few
CDR3 length: 15
J gene: TRBJ2-1
D gene: -
V gene: TRBV4-2
CDR3 protein: CASSLRDLPYNEQFF
CDR3 DNA: TGTGCCAGCAGCTTGCGGGACTTACCCTACAATGAGCAGTTCTTC

clone size: once
CDR3 length: 14
J gene: TRBJ1-1
D gene: TRBD1
V gene: TRBV5-1
CDR3 protein: CASSPHRGVDEAFF
CDR3 DNA: TGCGCCAGCAGCCCACACAGGGGTGTAGATGAAGCTTTCTTT

clone size: -
CDR3 length: 13
J gene: TRBJ2-1
D gene: -
V gene: TRBV11-3
CDR3 protein: CASSPLTSNEQFF
CDR3 DNA: TGTGCCAGCAGCCCCCTTACTAGCAATGAGCAGTTCTTC

clone size: -
CDR3 length: 14
J gene: TRBJ2-5
D gene: -
V gene: TRBV4-1
CDR3 protein: CASSQDIGSKTQYF
CDR3 DNA: TGCGCCAGCAGCCAAGATATCGGGAGTAAGACCCAGTACTTC